One and the same sample provided the 9 T cell receptor beta chains below, sequenced in a study of T cell changes during pregnancy in multiple sclerosis. The data were produced by immunoSEQ multiplex PCR, yet TCRdb's version contains in-frame clones alone and is incomplete. Of 43,000 or so clones in the sample, more than 75% are singletons; the top ten hold roughly 1.4%. Sequencing used PBMCs (not recorded whether the cells were cultured). Every receptor here comes from a female donor with multiple sclerosis, enrolled in a pregnancy study.

The CDR3: CASRKTATNEKLFF. The CDR3 DNA reads TGTGCCAGCAGAAAGACAGCAACTAATGAAAAACTGTTTTTT. This chain uses TRBV6-6 with TRBJ1-4; D is possibly TRBD1 (5 bases). The germline V gene has CDR1 MNHNY and CDR2 SVGAGI (reference sequence). V dropped 6 bases and J dropped 0 bases, with 8 bases sitting between them. This CDR3 comprises 14 residues.

The chain uses TRBV9 and TRBJ2-7; tentatively, D is TRBD2 (6 bases). The CDR3 covers 14 residues. V shed 4 bases and J shed 6 bases, with 17 bases lying between them. Germline V gives CDR1 SGDLS, CDR2 YYNGEE. This CDR3 reads CASSPGDISREQYF. In nucleotides, the CDR3 is TGTGCCAGCAGCCCGGGAGATATATCACGCGAGCAGTACTTC.

This chain links TRBV10-3 with TRBJ1-2, with 7 positions matching TRBD1. The trim removed 2 bases at V and 8 bases at J, leaving 8 bases unmatched. The CDR3 totals 14 residues. CDR1 is ENHRY and CDR2 is SYGVKD in the germline V gene. The CDR3 region is CAISETGDKGGYTF. The CDR3 DNA reads TGTGCCATCAGTGAGACAGGGGACAAGGGCGGCTACACCTTC.

This sequence joins TRBV20-1 and TRBJ2-1; D remains ambiguous. Looked up from germline, CDR1 is DFQATT and CDR2 is SNEGSKA (reference sequence). Trimming took 7 bases from V and 5 from J, leaving 6 bases between them. The CDR3 has 10 residues. Written as DNA, the CDR3 is TGCAGTGGGTGGAACAATGAGCAGTTCTTC. Protein: CSGWNNEQFF.

The chain uses TRBV7-9 and TRBJ2-1; no clear D. CDR3 length: 10 amino acids. The V gene's germline CDR1 is SEHNR and CDR2 FQNEAQ (reference sequence). V lost 5 bases and J lost 8, with 4 bases in between. The CDR3 nucleotides read TGTGCCAGCAGCCTTCATGAGCAGTTCTTC. Encoded protein: CASSLHEQFF.

J is TRBJ2-6 and V is TRBV6-4; no clear D. Germline assignment: CDR1 MRHNA and CDR2 SNTAGT. The CDR3 contains 14 residues. V dropped 6 bases and J dropped 0 bases, with 6 bases sitting between them. The chain's CDR3 is CASSPSSGANVLTF. Here the CDR3 DNA reads TGTGCCAGCAGCCCATCCTCTGGGGCCAACGTCCTGACTTTC.

The chain is built from TRBV6-1 and TRBJ1-1; no firm D call. Trimming shortened V by 8 bases and J by 1 base, and 5 bases separated the two germline ends. Germline assignment: CDR1 MNHNS and CDR2 SASEGT. This CDR3 contains 11 residues. The CDR3 is CASEGNTEAFF. CDR3 nucleotides: TGTGCCAGCGAGGGGAACACTGAAGCTTTCTTT.

This sequence joins TRBV6-1 and TRBJ1-1; D is unclear. Germline CDR1 MNHNS, CDR2 SASEGT. The V and J ends lost 2 bases and 0 bases respectively, with 7 bases between them. The CDR3 is 14 residues long. The CDR3 spells CASSELTMNTEAFF. The CDR3, as DNA: TGTGCCAGCAGTGAACTCACGATGAACACTGAAGCTTTCTTT.

CDR3 sequence reads: CAISGQNYGYTF. In DNA form, the CDR3 reads TGTGCCATCTCAGGACAAAACTATGGCTACACCTTC. The gene calls are TRBV10-3 and TRBJ1-2; possibly TRBD1 for D (5 bases). CDR3 size: 12 residues. CDR1 is ENHRY and CDR2 is SYGVKD in the germline V gene. V dropped 8 bases and J dropped 2 bases, with 9 bases sitting between them.